This TCR beta chain derives from a study of cytomegalovirus exposure and HLA in healthy donors. Overall study results and limits: V- and J-gene trimming of TCR beta was linked (in a later analysis) to a missense DCLRE1C variant.

Use of 60 Vbeta and 13 Jbeta primers characterized the PCR. Method: immunoSEQ multiplex PCR; TCRdb's copy keeps in-frame clones and lacks some. This listing includes more than 40,000 clones. A remark on this clone: Its antigen is currently unknown.

This sequence originates from a man in his forties or fifties in good health and CMV-seropositive. Sequenced material: PBMCs.

The CDR3 protein is CASSLSGTLTETQYF. CDR3 bases: TGTGCCAGCAGCTTATCTGGGACTTTGACGGAGACCCAGTACTTC. This chain connects TRBV7-3 to TRBJ2-5; D may be TRBD2 (6 bases). The CDR3 length is 15 residues. From germline, CDR1 is SGHTA and CDR2 FQGTGA. V lost 2 bases, J lost 5 bases, and 15 bases lay in between.